This TCR beta chain is drawn from a study of cytomegalovirus exposure and HLA in healthy donors. Overall study results and limits: Follow-up analysis later connected one missense variant in DCLRE1C with trimming of TCR beta V- and J-genes. Differences between HLA loci emerged in a later analysis of TCR association rates, with DRB1 most and HLA-C fewest. The classifier, whose performance was assessed in both the original and validation cohorts, reportedly diagnosed cytomegalovirus status with high specificity and sensitivity.

60 Vbeta and 13 Jbeta primers were used in PCR. TCRdb's copy holds only in-frame clones and misses some; the assay was immunoSEQ multiplex PCR. This sample carries approximately 130,000 clones, over 80% of them seen once, and the ten largest clones take approximately 1.1%. This CDR3 comprises 15 residues. Germline V gives CDR1 SNHLY, CDR2 FYNNEI. J gave up 6 bases and V 2 bases, and 5 bases lay outside the gene matches. About this clone: Its antigen is undetermined.

Sequences were obtained from PBMCs. This TCR came from a boy younger than 18 in good health and CMV-seronegative. The chain uses TRBV2 and TRBJ2-1; 9 nucleotides match TRBD2. CDR3 sequence: CASSERVAGVNEQFF. DNA of the CDR3: TGTGCCAGCAGTGAAAGGGTAGCGGGGGTCAATGAGCAGTTCTTC. The full variable domain, rest sourced from reference TRBV2 and TRBJ2-1, is EPEVTQTPSHQVTQMGQEVILRCVPISNHLYFYWYRQILGQKVEFLVSFYNNEISEKSEIFDDQFSVERPDGSNFTLKIRSTKLEDSAMYFCASSERVAGVNEQFFGPGTRLTVL.